These T cell receptor beta chains were read from a single sample in a study of brain T cells in children with intractable seizures. Here immunoSEQ multiplex PCR was the method, and the copy in TCRdb shows in-frame clones only, minus some. The sample shows hundreds of thousands of clones, over 90% of them seen only once. The sequencing used peripheral blood, collected less than 6 months after surgery. The receptors here all came from a boy younger than two with tuberous sclerosis and intractable seizures. Each CDR3 is given with its conserved first and last residue. The D gene is left open where the match is weak. Rows give clone size only sometimes, using once, few, many, or a class for an expanded clone.

cdr3_aa	cdr3_nt	j_call	clone_size	v_call	d_call
CATSDSDRFGGELFF	TGTGCCACCAGTGATTCTGACAGGTTCGGCGGGGAGCTGTTTTTT	TRBJ2-2	.	TRBV24-1	.
CASSQVFQTGTGNNQPQHF	TGCGCCAGCAGCCAAGTTTTTCAGACCGGGACAGGGAACAATCAGCCCCAGCATTTT	TRBJ1-5	.	TRBV4-1	TRBD1
CASSLRGVDGYTF	TGTGCCAGCAGCTTACGGGGGGTCGATGGCTACACCTTC	TRBJ1-2	.	TRBV13	.
CASSPTTSGELFF	TGTGCCAGCAGTCCCACGACGAGCGGGGAGCTGTTTTTT	TRBJ2-2	.	TRBV12-3/TRBV12-4	.
CASSYGGLGYEQYF	TGTGCCAGCAGCTATGGGGGACTTGGCTACGAGCAGTACTTC	TRBJ2-7	.	TRBV7-2	.
CASSQEPSSGAYNEQFF	TGTGCCAGCAGCCAAGAACCTTCGAGCGGGGCCTACAATGAGCAGTTCTTC	TRBJ2-1	.	TRBV4-2	TRBD2
CASSPRTEQETQYF	TGTGCCAGCAGCCCCAGGACAGAACAAGAGACCCAGTACTTC	TRBJ2-5	.	TRBV11-3	.
CSVELASYNEQFF	TGCAGCGTTGAACTAGCCTCCTACAATGAGCAGTTCTTC	TRBJ2-1	.	TRBV29-1	.
CSVGGLTNYGYTF	TGCAGCGTTGGTGGCCTTACTAACTATGGCTACACCTTC	TRBJ1-2	.	TRBV29-1	.
CATSESGSADTQYF	TGTGCCACCAGTGAATCAGGGAGCGCAGATACGCAGTATTTT	TRBJ2-3	.	TRBV24-1	.
CASSLDGNYNEQFF	TGTGCCAGCAGCTTAGACGGGAACTACAATGAGCAGTTCTTC	TRBJ2-1	.	TRBV7-8	.
CASSQVLSVVAGTTYEQYF	TGCGCCAGCAGCCAAGTCCTTTCCGTTGTAGCGGGGACGACCTACGAGCAGTACTTC	TRBJ2-7	.	TRBV4-1	TRBD2
CASSLDPDNQPQHF	TGTGCCAGCAGCTTGGATCCGGACAATCAGCCCCAGCATTTT	TRBJ1-5	.	TRBV5-4	.
CASSPDGLASPSSYNEQFF	TGTGCCAGCAGCCCCGACGGACTAGCGTCCCCGAGCTCCTACAATGAGCAGTTCTTC	TRBJ2-1	.	TRBV7-9	TRBD2
CASDDRGPGEKLFF	TGTGCCAGCGATGACAGGGGCCCAGGTGAAAAACTGTTTTTT	TRBJ1-4	.	TRBV6-5	TRBD1
CASSVGGDNQPQHF	TGTGCCAGCAGCGTAGGAGGGGATAATCAGCCCCAGCATTTT	TRBJ1-5	.	TRBV9	.
CASSLGLTSRPDTQYF	TGTGCCAGCAGCTTGGGGTTGACTAGCCGCCCAGATACGCAGTATTTT	TRBJ2-3	.	TRBV7-2	TRBD2
CASSQGGARTGGNEQFF	TGCGCCAGCAGCCAGGGGGGAGCGAGGACAGGGGGCAATGAGCAGTTCTTC	TRBJ2-1	.	TRBV4-1	TRBD1
CAWWSRSGYEQYF	TGTGCCTGGTGGAGCCGAAGCGGCTACGAGCAGTACTTC	TRBJ2-7	.	TRBV30	.
CASRPPAGQTPSTDTQYF	TGTGCAAGTCGCCCCCCTGCCGGACAGACACCTAGCACAGATACGCAGTATTTT	TRBJ2-3	.	TRBV12-2	.
CASSLPTGQGNTIYF	TGTGCCAGCTCACTTCCGACAGGGCAGGGAAACACCATATATTTT	TRBJ1-3	.	TRBV18	TRBD1
CASSLMDRPNEKLFF	TGTGCCAGCAGCCTAATGGACCGACCTAATGAAAAACTGTTTTTT	TRBJ1-4	.	TRBV7-9	.
CASRGQTVVQGGELFF	TGTGCCAGCAGAGGACAAACGGTTGTCCAGGGCGGGGAGCTGTTTTTT	TRBJ2-2	.	TRBV7-9	.
CASSLGGRSNQPQHF	TGTGCCAGCAGCTTGGGGGGACGAAGCAATCAGCCCCAGCATTTT	TRBJ1-5	.	TRBV5-8	.
CATTQGVFQGSEKLFF	TGTGCCACCACCCAGGGGGTATTTCAGGGAAGCGAAAAACTGTTTTTT	TRBJ1-4	.	TRBV24-1	TRBD1
CASSLEGRLWNSPLHF	TGTGCCAGCAGTTTGGAGGGGAGATTATGGAATTCACCCCTCCACTTT	TRBJ1-6	.	TRBV27	.
CASSGDDSSYEQYF	TGTGCCAGCAGTGGGGATGACAGTTCCTACGAGCAGTACTTC	TRBJ2-7	.	TRBV2	.
CASSQSGVSEQYF	TGTGCCAGCAGCCAATCGGGGGTGAGCGAGCAGTACTTC	TRBJ2-7	.	TRBV16	.
CASRFRVFGDNEQFF	TGTGCCAGCAGATTCAGGGTATTTGGCGACAATGAGCAGTTCTTC	TRBJ2-1	.	TRBV7-9	.
CASSVVGDSTDTQYF	TGTGCCAGCAGCGTAGTTGGGGATAGCACAGATACGCAGTATTTT	TRBJ2-3	.	TRBV9	.
CASSLTVNTEAFF	TGTGCCAGCAGTCTAACAGTGAACACTGAAGCTTTCTTT	TRBJ1-1	.	TRBV28	.
CSAPLLSAGYGYTF	TGCAGCGCTCCCCTTCTAAGCGCAGGGTATGGCTACACCTTC	TRBJ1-2	once	TRBV29-1	.
CASSPGLAGGYNEQFF	TGTGCCAGCAGTCCGGGCCTAGCGGGGGGATACAATGAGCAGTTCTTC	TRBJ2-1	once	TRBV27	TRBD2
CASSEGSTDTQYF	TGTGCCAGCAGTGAAGGTAGCACAGATACGCAGTATTTT	TRBJ2-3	.	TRBV25-1	.
CASSSPRDGNQPQHF	TGTGCCAGCAGTTCTCCCCGGGACGGTAATCAGCCCCAGCATTTT	TRBJ1-5	.	TRBV5-4	.
CASSSTLVGGYTF	TGTGCCAGCAGTTCGACTCTTGTTGGGGGCTACACCTTC	TRBJ1-2	once	TRBV12-3/TRBV12-4	.
CASSIQSNTGELFF	TGTGCCAGTAGTATACAGAGCAACACCGGGGAGCTGTTTTTT	TRBJ2-2	.	TRBV19	.
CASSLGAMNTEAFF	TGTGCCAGCAGCTTGGGGGCGATGAACACTGAAGCTTTCTTT	TRBJ1-1	.	TRBV11-2	.
CASSIDSTDSRYTF	TGTGCCAGTAGTATAGATTCGACGGACAGTCGCTACACCTTC	TRBJ1-2	.	TRBV19	.
CASSQDPGAEPNTGELFF	TGCGCCAGCAGCCAAGACCCAGGGGCGGAACCAAACACCGGGGAGCTGTTTTTT	TRBJ2-2	.	TRBV4-1	.
CASSPVGTNTEAFF	TGTGCCAGCAGCCCCGTCGGGACAAATACTGAAGCTTTCTTT	TRBJ1-1	.	TRBV6-5	.
CASRVAGQANEKLFF	TGTGCCAGCAGGGTGGCCGGACAGGCTAATGAAAAACTGTTTTTT	TRBJ1-4	.	TRBV5-4	TRBD1
CASSARFLDRGNTQYF	TGTGCCAGCAGCGCAAGATTCCTTGACAGGGGGAATACGCAGTATTTT	TRBJ2-3	.	TRBV9	TRBD1
CASSLREGNTGELFF	TGCGCCAGCAGCTTGCGGGAGGGGAACACCGGGGAGCTGTTTTTT	TRBJ2-2	once	TRBV5-1	TRBD2
CASSLDRGVDTQYF	TGTGCCAGCAGCTTAGACAGGGGAGTGGATACGCAGTATTTT	TRBJ2-3	once	TRBV7-3	TRBD1
CASSMIRQVKGTGELFF	TGTGCCAGTAGTATGATCAGACAGGTCAAAGGCACCGGGGAGCTGTTTTTT	TRBJ2-2	.	TRBV19	.
CASSWTANYGYTF	TGTGCCAGCAGTTGGACAGCTAACTATGGCTACACCTTC	TRBJ1-2	.	TRBV6-5	.
CAISEPLAGIFNEQFF	TGTGCCATCAGTGAGCCCTTAGCGGGGATTTTCAATGAGCAGTTCTTC	TRBJ2-1	.	TRBV10-3	TRBD2
CAISEARGKEQPQHF	TGTGCCATCAGTGAGGCCAGGGGGAAAGAACAGCCCCAGCATTTT	TRBJ1-5	once	TRBV10-3	TRBD1
CASSPKQGAYGYTF	TGTGCCAGCTCACCGAAACAGGGGGCCTATGGCTACACCTTC	TRBJ1-2	.	TRBV18	TRBD1
CAIDGSQEGPQFF	TGTGCCATCGACGGGTCGCAGGAAGGCCCGCAGTTCTTC	TRBJ2-1	once	TRBV10-3	.
CATSEHGTPRGNQPQHF	TGTGCCACCAGTGAGCACGGGACACCGAGGGGCAATCAGCCCCAGCATTTT	TRBJ1-5	.	TRBV24-1	.
CASSEVGSTGELFF	TGTGCCAGCAGTGAAGTTGGGTCCACCGGGGAGCTGTTTTTT	TRBJ2-2	.	TRBV2	.
CASSSGTGVNRYTEAFF	TGCGCCAGCAGCTCCGGGACAGGGGTAAATCGGTACACTGAAGCTTTCTTT	TRBJ1-1	once	TRBV5-1	TRBD1
CASRSMNTEAFF	TGTGCCAGCAGATCCATGAACACTGAAGCTTTCTTT	TRBJ1-1	.	TRBV13	.